This T cell receptor (beta chain) emerged from a study of T cells in localized non-small cell lung cancer. Generated by immunoSEQ multiplex PCR, the TCRdb table keeps only in-frame clones and is missing some. The sample shows 130,000 or so clones, around 89% of them seen only once. Points from the study as a whole: Exceeding tumor, uninvolved adjacent lung had the highest T cell clonality. Tumor samples were not multi-region, leaving intratumor heterogeneity unexcluded. Adjacent lung exhibited a median of 57 among the 100 most abundant tumor clones.

CDR3 length: 14 residues. CDR1 is MDHEN, CDR2 SYDVKM, per germline. Trimming took off 6 bases at V and 1 base at J, with 10 bases between the two ends. Comment on this clone: What it recognizes is unknown.

The sequence derives from a female donor over 55 with stage I lung adenocarcinoma. This rearrangement joins TRBV28 to TRBJ2-1, with unresolved D. This specimen consisted of peripheral blood, obtained before any cancer treatment. In DNA, the CDR3 is TGTGCCAGCAGCCCCTCGGATTCCTACAATGAGCAGTTCTTC. Translated: CASSPSDSYNEQFF. Looking up the rest from reference TRBV28 and TRBJ2-1 gives the full variable domain: DVKVTQSSRYLVKRTGEKVFLECVQDMDHENMFWYRQDPGLGLRLIYFSYDVKMKEKGDIPEGYSVSREKKERFSLILESASTNQTSMYLCASSPSDSYNEQFFGPGTRLTVL.